Below are 28 T cell receptor beta chains sequenced from a single sample in a study of blood T cell repertoires in COVID-19. Produced via immunoSEQ multiplex PCR; TCRdb's table is partial and in-frame only. This table has 110,000 or so clones, about nine tenths appearing once. Specimen: peripheral blood. The origin of the receptors is a human donor in a cohort sampled during active COVID-19.

The genes are TRBV29-1 and TRBJ2-2; TRBD2 matches at 14 bases. The CDR3 has 17 amino acids. Trimming at V came to 0 bases and at J to 7 bases, leaving 7 bases not matched to a gene. Germline CDR1 is SQVTM and CDR2 is ANQGSEA. The CDR3 sequence is CSVEDRLAGGPNGELFF. The DNA for the CDR3 is TGCAGCGTTGAAGATAGACTAGCGGGAGGGCCAAACGGGGAGCTGTTTTTT.

The rearrangement links TRBV6-5 to TRBJ2-1, with TRBD2 identical over 8 bases. This CDR3 has 15 amino acids. The V gene's germline CDR1 is MNHEY and CDR2 SVGAGI. After removal of 6 bases from V and 4 bases from J, the junction contained 8 bases not matched to a gene. For the CDR3, the DNA is TGTGCCAGCAGGGTCCTTAGCGGGAAGTACAATGAGCAGTTCTTC. It yields the protein CASRVLSGKYNEQFF.

The chain joins TRBV19 to TRBJ1-1; no clear D. There are 15 residues in the CDR3. The germline gives CDR1 LNHDA, CDR2 SQIVND (reference sequence). Trimming removed 3 bases from V and 6 bases from J, with 17 bases in between. CDR3 nucleotides: TGTGCCAGTAGTATTCAGAGGTCCCCCTTCTCTGAAGCTTTCTTT. It specifies CASSIQRSPFSEAFF.

Details on this clone: A much larger clone differs from this one at a single base, so this may be a read error. The V gene is TRBV9, the J gene TRBJ2-7, with 9 bases fitting TRBD2. The V segment lost 3 bases and the J segment 2 bases; nucleotides outside the gene matches: 6. The CDR3 spans 15 residues. Germline CDR1 is SGDLS and CDR2 is YYNGEE. The CDR3 DNA is TGTGCCAGCAGCGGCGGTGGCGGGGGGGCCTACGAGCAGTACTTC. Amino acids: CASSGGGGGAYEQYF.

The chain is built from TRBV28 and TRBJ1-3; D not certain. V lost 4 bases and J lost 0, with 10 bases in between. The CDR3 is 15 residues long. Germline V gene sequence: CDR1 MDHEN, CDR2 SYDVKM. The CDR3 nucleotides are TGTGCCAGCAGTTCCCAGAACCCCTCTGGAAACACCATATATTTT. This gives the protein CASSSQNPSGNTIYF. The complete variable domain, with remaining parts taken from reference TRBV28 and TRBJ1-3, reads DVKVTQSSRYLVKRTGEKVFLECVQDMDHENMFWYRQDPGLGLRLIYFSYDVKMKEKGDIPEGYSVSREKKERFSLILESASTNQTSMYLCASSSQNPSGNTIYFGEGSWLTVV.

The chain carries TRBV29-1 and TRBJ1-5; a weak D match, TRBD1 (5 bases). The ends were cut back, 6 bases at V and 11 bases at J, with 17 bases in the middle. The CDR3 totals 12 residues. Germline-derived CDR1 and CDR2 are SQVTM and ANQGSEA. The CDR3 region has the DNA TGCAGCGTGGGGACTCCGGGGGAGGCCCAGCATTTT. Protein: CSVGTPGEAQHF. The full variable domain, its missing parts supplied by reference TRBV29-1 and TRBJ1-5, is SAVISQKPSRDICQRGTSLTIQCQVDSQVTMMFWYRQQPGQSLTLIATANQGSEATYESGFVIDKFPISRPNLTFSTLTVSNMSPEDSSIYLCSVGTPGEAQHFGDGTRLSIL.

V is TRBV20-1 and J is TRBJ2-3; D remains ambiguous. The V end lost 5 bases, the J end lost 3 bases, and 3 bases lay between the germline ends. Per germline, CDR1 DFQATT and CDR2 SNEGSKA (reference sequence). The CDR3 sequence is 10 residues long. CDR3 sequence: CSAPTDTQYF. The CDR3 bases are TGCAGTGCTCCAACAGATACGCAGTATTTT.

The chain recombines TRBV18 with TRBJ2-1; maybe TRBD2 (5 bases). Per the germline V gene, CDR1 is KGHSH and CDR2 is LQKENI. V lost 3 bases and J lost 8, with 14 bases in between. The CDR3 totals 14 residues. The CDR3 loop is CASSPSGSTHEQFF. The CDR3 bases are TGTGCCAGCTCACCCAGCGGTTCTACTCATGAGCAGTTCTTC.

As DNA, the CDR3 is TGTGCCAGTAGTTTCCGGGACAGGGTGCCTGAAGCTTTCTTT. It yields the protein CASSFRDRVPEAFF. The chain links TRBV19 to TRBJ1-1, with TRBD1 identical over 9 bases. Germline V gene lookup returns CDR1 LNHDA and CDR2 SQIVND (reference sequence). J gave up 6 bases and V 5 bases, and 7 bases lay outside the gene matches. The CDR3 consists of 14 residues.

This chain links TRBV29-1 with TRBJ1-1; D possibly corresponds to TRBD1 (6 bases). The CDR3 contains 13 residues. The V gene lost 3 bases and the J gene lost 7 bases, with 15 bases spanning the gap. Germline assignment: CDR1 SQVTM and CDR2 ANQGSEA. CDR3 nucleotides: TGCAGCGTTGAGAGTTCGGGGGGCGGTGAAGCTTTCTTT. The encoded protein is CSVESSGGGEAFF.

The chain carries TRBV9 and TRBJ1-3, with D possibly TRBD1 on 6 matching bases. With 5 bases removed from V and 3 bases from J, the gap between germline ends came to 15 bases. This CDR3 has 15 amino acids. Per germline, CDR1 SGDLS and CDR2 YYNGEE. CDR3 region: CASSRSYRDGNTIYF. CDR3 in DNA: TGTGCCAGCAGTCGGAGCTACAGGGATGGAAACACCATATATTTT.

The J gene is TRBJ2-2, the V gene TRBV30; D gene unclear. From germline, CDR1 is GTSNPN and CDR2 SVGIG (reference sequence). This CDR3 is 13 amino acids long. V was shortened by 4 bases and J by 1 base, with 7 bases between the two germline ends. The CDR3 sequence: CAWNSGNTGELFF. The CDR3 nucleotides read TGTGCCTGGAATTCGGGGAACACCGGGGAGCTGTTTTTT. Combining the CDR3 with reference TRBV30 and TRBJ2-2 gives the whole variable domain SQTIHQWPATLVQPVGSPLSLECTVEGTSNPNLYWYRQAAGRGLQLLFYSVGIGQISSEVPQNLSASRPQDRQFILSSKKLLLSDSGFYLCAWNSGNTGELFFGEGSRLTVL.

The genes are TRBV5-6 and TRBJ1-1, with D tentatively TRBD1 (6 bases). The CDR3 extends over 15 amino acids. V lost 0 bases, J lost 6 bases, and 15 bases lay in between. The germline V gene has CDR1 SGHDT and CDR2 YYEEEE. CDR3: CASSLAGRGFPEAFF. CDR3 DNA: TGTGCCAGCAGCTTGGCCGGCAGGGGTTTCCCTGAAGCTTTCTTT.

The genes are TRBV5-4 and TRBJ1-6; 7 bases are shared with TRBD1. Germline-derived CDR1 and CDR2 are SGHNT and YYREEE (reference sequence). V dropped 4 bases and J dropped 7; count of bases not matched to a gene: 2. The CDR3 is made up of 13 amino acids. DNA of the CDR3: TGTGCCAGCAGCCTACAGGGGAATTCACCCCTCCACTTT. It specifies CASSLQGNSPLHF.

The V call is TRBV5-1, the J call TRBJ1-1; the match to TRBD1 covers 8 bases. The trim removed 6 bases at V and 3 bases at J, leaving 4 bases unmatched. Germline CDR1 reads SGHRS; CDR2 reads YFSETQ. The CDR3 runs to 13 residues. This CDR3 is CASKDRVDTEAFF. The CDR3 nucleotides read TGCGCCAGCAAGGACAGGGTCGACACTGAAGCTTTCTTT. Full variable domain (remainder filled in from reference TRBV5-1 and TRBJ1-1): KAGVTQTPRYLIKTRGQQVTLSCSPISGHRSVSWYQQTPGQGLQFLFEYFSETQRNKGNFPGRFSGRQFSNSRSEMNVSTLELGDSALYLCASKDRVDTEAFFGQGTRLTVV.

The chain links TRBV5-1 to TRBJ1-6; TRBD1 agrees at 9 bases. The germline V gene encodes CDR1 SGHRS and CDR2 YFSETQ. CDR3 size: 16 residues. V trimming: 3 bases; J trimming: 7 bases; junction bases outside the gene matches: 8. CDR3 coding DNA: TGCGCCAGCAGCTCGACCTCCGGGACAGGGAATTCACCCCTCCACTTT. Its translation is CASSSTSGTGNSPLHF.

V usage is TRBV18 and J usage is TRBJ1-2, with D perhaps TRBD1 (6 bases). Germline CDR1 KGHSH, CDR2 LQKENI. V was clipped by 3 bases and J by 2 bases, with 10 bases between them. This CDR3 has 14 amino acids. CDR3 coding DNA: TGTGCCAGCTCACCGGCGGGGGGCAACTATGGCTACACCTTC. This translates into CASSPAGGNYGYTF.

There are a few counts of this clone. V usage is TRBV18 and J usage is TRBJ1-4, with D maybe TRBD1 (5 bases). The CDR3 is 16 amino acids. Between the trimmed V and J ends, which lost 3 bases and 3 bases, there was a span of 14 bases. Germline assignment: CDR1 KGHSH and CDR2 LQKENI. The chain's CDR3 is CASSPGNWGANEKLFF. DNA of the CDR3: TGTGCCAGCTCACCCGGGAATTGGGGGGCTAATGAAAAACTGTTTTTT.

The V gene is TRBV19, the J gene TRBJ2-7, with 11 bases aligning to TRBD1. The V gene's germline CDR1 is LNHDA and CDR2 SQIVND (reference sequence). The V gene end was trimmed by 3 bases and the J gene end by 6 bases; junction bases not matched to a gene: 4. CDR3 length: 14 amino acids. CDR3 residues: CASSIGQGAGEQYF. The CDR3 DNA sequence: TGTGCCAGTAGTATCGGACAGGGGGCTGGCGAGCAGTACTTC.

The genes are TRBV6-1 and TRBJ2-3, with 8 bases fitting TRBD2. J was trimmed by 5 bases and V by 1 base; bases with no gene match: 8. The CDR3 length is 16 residues. Germline CDR1 reads MNHNS; CDR2 reads SASEGT. The CDR3 spells CASSEGGGGLRDTQYF. The CDR3, as DNA: TGTGCCAGCAGTGAAGGAGGCGGGGGGTTGAGAGATACGCAGTATTTT.

V gene TRBV9 combines with J gene TRBJ1-4; D perhaps matches TRBD1 (6 bases). CDR3 length: 15 amino acids. Germline lookup yields CDR1 SGDLS and CDR2 YYNGEE. Trimming took off 3 bases at V and 5 bases at J, with 14 bases between the two ends. The CDR3 bases are TGTGCCAGCAGCGACACTCAGGGGACGAATGAAAAACTGTTTTTT. Encoded protein: CASSDTQGTNEKLFF.

The chain couples TRBV6-5 to TRBJ2-7; no clear D. The CDR3 consists of 13 residues. Germline assignment: CDR1 MNHEY and CDR2 SVGAGI. V shed 9 bases and J shed 0 bases, with 12 bases lying between them. As DNA, the CDR3 is TGTGCCAGTTTAGACCGGAGCTCCTACGAGCAGTACTTC. Amino acid sequence: CASLDRSSYEQYF.

The CDR3 nucleotides are TGTGCCAGCAGCAACATACAGGGGGCAAACTATGGCTACACCTTC. It translates to CASSNIQGANYGYTF. The rearrangement joins TRBV7-8 to TRBJ1-2; TRBD1 agrees at 9 bases. Germline loops: CDR1 SGHVS, CDR2 FQNEAQ. The CDR3 loop spans 15 amino acids. After removal of 5 bases from V and 2 bases from J, the junction contained 6 bases not matched to a gene.

The rearrangement uses TRBV19 and TRBJ2-5, with D maybe TRBD2 (5 bases). CDR3 length: 15 amino acids. The V and J ends lost 4 bases and 3 bases respectively, with 15 bases between them. From germline, CDR1 is LNHDA and CDR2 SQIVND (reference sequence). CDR3 loop: CASSTPGTGKETQYF. The CDR3 region has the DNA TGTGCCAGTAGTACCCCAGGTACGGGGAAAGAGACCCAGTACTTC. The variable domain in full, with the rest retrieved from reference TRBV19 and TRBJ2-5, is DGGITQSPKYLFRKEGQNVTLSCEQNLNHDAMYWYRQDPGQGLRLIYYSQIVNDFQKGDIAEGYSVSREKKESFPLTVTSAQKNPTAFYLCASSTPGTGKETQYFGPGTRLLVL.

The chain is built from TRBV19 and TRBJ1-2, with D perhaps matching TRBD1 (5 bases). With 7 bases removed from V and 10 bases from J, the gap between germline ends came to 19 bases. Germline lookup yields CDR1 LNHDA and CDR2 SQIVND (reference sequence). The CDR3 contains 13 residues. The CDR3 nucleotides read TGTGCCAGTAACCCCGACCATACAGGAGCCTACACCTTC. Translating gives CASNPDHTGAYTF.

CDR3 in amino acids: CASSFTVDNSPLHF. The CDR3 coding sequence is TGCGCCAGCAGCTTCACAGTGGATAATTCACCCCTCCACTTT. The V gene is TRBV5-1, the J gene TRBJ1-6; D unclear. With 2 bases removed from V and 5 bases from J, the gap between germline ends came to 8 bases. The CDR3 is 14 residues long. Germline V lookup: CDR1 SGHRS, CDR2 YFSETQ.

V is TRBV3-1 (or the pseudogene TRBV3-2) and J is TRBJ2-6; D is possibly TRBD2 (5 bases). Trimming cost V 6 bases and J 2 bases, with 11 bases left between them. The V gene's germline CDR1 is LGHDT and CDR2 YNNKEL (reference sequence). The CDR3 loop spans 15 amino acids. The CDR3 here is CASRPTRTGANVLTF. In nucleotides, the CDR3 is TGTGCCAGCAGACCTACTAGAACTGGGGCCAACGTCCTGACTTTC.

The chain employs TRBV6-5 and TRBJ1-2; TRBD1 aligns across 7 bases. The germline gives CDR1 MNHEY, CDR2 SVGAGI. This CDR3 region has 14 residues. J gave up 8 bases and V 4 bases, and 10 bases lay outside the gene matches. DNA for the CDR3: TGTGCCAGCAGTTTTTTACAGGGGTATGGCGGCTACACCTTC. Protein sequence: CASSFLQGYGGYTF.